This paragraph reports one T cell receptor beta chain. Its cognate antigen is unknown. This sample stems from a study of vaccination effects on CD4 cells after COVID-19. As for the study in general: Researchers drew samples from a few convalescent patients early and late after vaccination. Broader study findings: Vaccine- and infection-induced clones showed marked clonal contraction late following vaccination. Researchers reported few convalescent patients and no early post-infection timepoints in the study.

This CDR3 has 16 residues. Trimming removed 5 bases from V and 3 bases from J; junction bases left unmatched: 9. Germline CDR1 reads SEHNR; CDR2 reads FQNEAQ (reference sequence). Using viral peptide pools, the ViraFEST assay grew out antigen-specific CD4+ T cells prior to sequencing. Once cultured for nine to ten days, the cells underwent separation to obtain CD4+ T cells. This person's SARS-CoV-2 infection, confirmed by PCR, occurred between March and December 2020. Each person got two doses of an mRNA SARS-CoV-2 vaccine, BNT162b2 or mRNA-1273. Wells each received 2 million or so PBMC, cultured with around 9.3 IU/ml IL-2 and 10 ug/ml peptides. The assay was immunoSEQ multiplex PCR, and TCRdb's table has in-frame clones only and misses some. The sample records 14,000 or so clones, around three quarters being singletons.

Sample: CD4+ T cells from PBMCs cultured with SARS-CoV-2 spike peptides, taken after COVID-19 vaccination. The clonotype comes from a human donor who had a prior SARS-CoV-2 infection. The V call is TRBV7-9, the J call TRBJ2-7; the match to TRBD2 covers 11 bases. The CDR3 DNA sequence: TGTGCCAGCAGCGCACGAAGGACTAGCGGGCTCTACGAGCAGTACTTC. It translates to CASSARRTSGLYEQYF.